This T cell receptor (beta chain) emerged from a study of T cells in Graves' hyperthyroidism and ophthalmopathy. This clonotype appeared a few times. What it recognizes is unknown. CDR1 and CDR2 from the germline V gene are MNHEY and SVGAGI. The CDR3 consists of 15 residues. Deletions cut 2 bases from V and 3 bases from J, with 12 bases between. It was RNA transcripts that yielded the amplified TCR beta CDR3 regions. The TCR CDR3 first-round RT-PCR relied on the HTBI primer set. Each CDR3 protein gets one entry after TCRdb re-called the multiplex PCR reads with MiXCR. The data show more than 500,000 distinct CDR3 sequences, about 16% seen once. Broader study findings: Ophthalmopathy was model-predicted a median about 6.7 months pre-onset.

This clonotype was sampled from a woman aged 25 to 39 with Graves' hyperthyroidism. The sequenced sample was blood. The V call is TRBV6-5, the J call TRBJ2-3; D gene uncertain. The CDR3 DNA is TGTGCCAGCAGTTACGCTGGGCAAGAAACAGATACGCAGTATTTT. It translates to CASSYAGQETDTQYF.